A selection of T cell receptor beta chains follows, all from one sample in a study of blood T cell repertoires in COVID-19. Assay: immunoSEQ multiplex PCR; the TCRdb copy retains only in-frame clones and omits some. The sample has approximately 53,000 clones, 89% seen once. The specimen sequenced was peripheral blood. The receptor set was obtained from a human donor in a cohort sampled during active COVID-19. Each CDR3 is given with its conserved first and last residue. Each record gives: CDR3 length, J gene, V gene, CDR3 protein.

CDR3 length: 15
J gene: TRBJ2-7
V gene: TRBV30
CDR3 protein: CAWSVNRGMTYEQYF

CDR3 length: 21
J gene: TRBJ2-7
V gene: TRBV28
CDR3 protein: CASSFFGVGRGQKGSSYEQYF

CDR3 length: 15
J gene: TRBJ1-1
V gene: TRBV9
CDR3 protein: CASSPQQKINTEAFF

CDR3 length: 16
J gene: TRBJ1-5
V gene: TRBV18
CDR3 protein: CASSPPQGAASQPQHF

CDR3 length: 15
J gene: TRBJ2-7
V gene: TRBV4-3
CDR3 protein: CASSPSAGRLGEQYF

CDR3 length: 13
J gene: TRBJ2-2
V gene: TRBV10-3
CDR3 protein: CAISAHETGELFF

CDR3 length: 15
J gene: TRBJ2-7
V gene: TRBV4-3
CDR3 protein: CASSQDTGRRYEQYF

CDR3 length: 18
J gene: TRBJ2-7
V gene: TRBV7-2
CDR3 protein: CASSLVGLAGGQSYEQYF

CDR3 length: 16
J gene: TRBJ1-1
V gene: TRBV4-2
CDR3 protein: CASSQFRTGGNTEAFF

CDR3 length: 19
J gene: TRBJ2-5
V gene: TRBV21-1
CDR3 protein: CASSIMAGPGTVRQETQYF

CDR3 length: 17
J gene: TRBJ2-7
V gene: TRBV28
CDR3 protein: CASSDIDFSESIYEQYF

CDR3 length: 18
J gene: TRBJ2-1
V gene: TRBV7-3
CDR3 protein: CASSSRPGLAGGDNEQFF

CDR3 length: 18
J gene: TRBJ2-5
V gene: TRBV7-9
CDR3 protein: CASSLSLGLAGAQETQYF

CDR3 length: 12
J gene: TRBJ1-1
V gene: TRBV5-6
CDR3 protein: CASSLTDTEAFF

CDR3 length: 14
J gene: TRBJ1-4
V gene: TRBV6-6
CDR3 protein: CASRRQGVAEKLFF

CDR3 length: 13
J gene: TRBJ2-5
V gene: TRBV29-1
CDR3 protein: CSVATGGQETQYF

CDR3 length: 13
J gene: TRBJ2-7
V gene: TRBV7-9
CDR3 protein: CASSSAGAHEQYF

CDR3 length: 16
J gene: TRBJ1-2
V gene: TRBV28
CDR3 protein: CASSFSTSRGDYGYTF

CDR3 length: 16
J gene: TRBJ2-7
V gene: TRBV6-2/TRBV6-3
CDR3 protein: CASSYSMGQGGYEQYF

CDR3 length: 18
J gene: TRBJ2-3
V gene: TRBV27
CDR3 protein: CASSPFMRWQGEKNTQYF

CDR3 length: 16
J gene: TRBJ2-1
V gene: TRBV28
CDR3 protein: CASSDQAGTKDNEQFF

CDR3 length: 19
J gene: TRBJ2-6
V gene: TRBV4-1
CDR3 protein: CASSQEKLAGISGANVLTF

CDR3 length: 14
J gene: TRBJ2-5
V gene: TRBV5-1
CDR3 protein: CASSSIAGQETQYF

CDR3 length: 19
J gene: TRBJ1-6
V gene: TRBV27
CDR3 protein: CASSLSSPTIRGYNSPLHF

CDR3 length: 13
J gene: TRBJ2-7
V gene: TRBV20-1
CDR3 protein: CSASVTEPYEQYF

CDR3 length: 14
J gene: TRBJ1-6
V gene: TRBV28
CDR3 protein: CASSPDRVRSPLHF

CDR3 length: 12
J gene: TRBJ2-2
V gene: TRBV5-6
CDR3 protein: CASGQFTGELFF

CDR3 length: 11
J gene: TRBJ2-7
V gene: TRBV30
CDR3 protein: CAWDYISEQYF

CDR3 length: 13
J gene: TRBJ1-1
V gene: TRBV7-8
CDR3 protein: CASSLVGGPEAFF

CDR3 length: 13
J gene: TRBJ1-2
V gene: TRBV6-2/TRBV6-3
CDR3 protein: CASSYSSSYGYTF

CDR3 length: 16
J gene: TRBJ1-6
V gene: TRBV10-3
CDR3 protein: CAISDHGSGGARALHF

CDR3 length: 13
J gene: TRBJ2-7
V gene: TRBV28
CDR3 protein: CASRSGGNNEQYF

CDR3 length: 15
J gene: TRBJ1-4
V gene: TRBV5-4
CDR3 protein: CASSLAGQNGEKLFF

CDR3 length: 16
J gene: TRBJ1-2
V gene: TRBV4-3
CDR3 protein: CASSQDRGEGGYGYTF

CDR3 length: 14
J gene: TRBJ2-5
V gene: TRBV7-8
CDR3 protein: CASSRDTGGETQYF

CDR3 length: 14
J gene: TRBJ1-6
V gene: TRBV5-1
CDR3 protein: CASTLRGPDSPLHF

CDR3 length: 15
J gene: TRBJ2-5
V gene: TRBV28
CDR3 protein: CASSLTGTNEETQYF

CDR3 length: 15
J gene: TRBJ1-2
V gene: TRBV14
CDR3 protein: CASSLSVGRGHGYTF

CDR3 length: 14
J gene: TRBJ1-2
V gene: TRBV28
CDR3 protein: CASSQSGSSYGYTF

CDR3 length: 15
J gene: TRBJ2-1
V gene: TRBV7-2
CDR3 protein: CASSTSPSLHNEQFF

CDR3 length: 16
J gene: TRBJ1-1
V gene: TRBV5-6
CDR3 protein: CASSLALGKRDTEAFF

CDR3 length: 18
J gene: TRBJ2-2
V gene: TRBV5-1
CDR3 protein: CASSLDVRRAANTGELFF

CDR3 length: 15
J gene: TRBJ1-5
V gene: TRBV6-1
CDR3 protein: CASSERPWGDQPQHF

CDR3 length: 14
J gene: TRBJ2-1
V gene: TRBV25-1
CDR3 protein: CASSGDNHYNEQFF

CDR3 length: 16
J gene: TRBJ2-3
V gene: TRBV4-1
CDR3 protein: CASSQVKGISTDTQYF

CDR3 length: 16
J gene: TRBJ2-1
V gene: TRBV18
CDR3 protein: CASSPVFGQGYNEQFF

CDR3 length: 14
J gene: TRBJ2-1
V gene: TRBV4-2
CDR3 protein: CASSQGGSDNEQFF

CDR3 length: 17
J gene: TRBJ1-4
V gene: TRBV11-2
CDR3 protein: CARGSRDRANSNEKLFF

CDR3 length: 13
J gene: TRBJ2-5
V gene: TRBV14
CDR3 protein: CASSQVNQETQYF

CDR3 length: 13
J gene: TRBJ1-6
V gene: TRBV19
CDR3 protein: CASSTGLWTPLHF

CDR3 length: 12
J gene: TRBJ2-7
V gene: TRBV7-9
CDR3 protein: CASSSTVEEQYF

CDR3 length: 15
J gene: TRBJ2-2
V gene: TRBV29-1
CDR3 protein: CSATQLQGNTGELFF

CDR3 length: 8
J gene: TRBJ1-2
V gene: TRBV20-1
CDR3 protein: CSASPYTF

CDR3 length: 15
J gene: TRBJ1-1
V gene: TRBV7-9
CDR3 protein: CASSSRDRRNTEAFF

CDR3 length: 12
J gene: TRBJ1-2
V gene: TRBV5-1
CDR3 protein: CASSLSGNGYTF

CDR3 length: 16
J gene: TRBJ2-3
V gene: TRBV6-5
CDR3 protein: CASSYPTAERTDTQYF

CDR3 length: 13
J gene: TRBJ2-5
V gene: TRBV4-3
CDR3 protein: CASSQDLRETQYF

CDR3 length: 17
J gene: TRBJ2-1
V gene: TRBV19
CDR3 protein: CASSMDSPGGGYNEQFF

CDR3 length: 21
J gene: TRBJ1-5
V gene: TRBV6-4
CDR3 protein: CASSDSILWDRGTCSNQPQHF